The subject of this entry is one TCR beta chain. Its cognate antigen is unknown. This specimen belongs to a study of identical twins. The ends were cut back, 4 bases at V and 8 bases at J, with 19 bases in the middle. CDR3 length: 15 amino acids. CDR1 SGHRS and CDR2 YFSETQ come from the germline V gene. TCRdb re-analysed the 5' RACE reads in MiXCR, keeping a single row per CDR3 protein. The profile shows about 570,000 distinct CDR3 sequences, 9.6% of them singletons. The study, taken as a whole, reports: Models predicted less out-of-frame TCR alpha sharing in monozygotic twins than was found. Sharing of beta out-of-frame sequences by twins showed a weaker excess.

These records were also assigned to another study, of yellow fever vaccine responses in identical twins.

The origin of this receptor is a woman younger than 30 in good health. Sequencing input: PBMCs. The chain employs TRBV5-1 and TRBJ1-5; D may be TRBD1 (6 bases). DNA for the CDR3: TGCGCCAGCAGCACGGAGGGGGGGCCCTCCGAGCCCCAGCATTTT. It is translated as CASSTEGGPSEPQHF.